This T cell receptor (beta chain) stems from a study of T cells in Graves' hyperthyroidism and ophthalmopathy. RNA transcripts provided the source from which TCR beta CDR3 regions were amplified. First-round RT-PCR targeting the TCR CDR3 was performed with the HTBI primer set. TCRdb re-called the multiplex PCR reads through MiXCR, storing one row per CDR3 protein. The profile shows roughly 740,000 distinct CDR3 sequences, about a sixth of them singletons. The length of the CDR3 is 14 residues. V lost 4 bases to trimming and J lost 5 bases, with 17 bases between them. Germline lookup yields CDR1 GTSNPN and CDR2 SVGIG (reference sequence). Thyroid ultrasound, orbital computed tomography, clinical symptoms, and serum thyroxine and TRAb underpinned diagnoses. This clonotype was seen only a few times.

The J gene is TRBJ1-2, the V gene TRBV30; the D is unclear. The TCR originated in a man aged 18 to 30 with Graves' hyperthyroidism. The sample comprised blood. The CDR3 DNA reads as TGTGCCTGGATGGTAGCGGAAGATTATTATGGCTACACCTTC. Its protein product is CAWMVAEDYYGYTF.